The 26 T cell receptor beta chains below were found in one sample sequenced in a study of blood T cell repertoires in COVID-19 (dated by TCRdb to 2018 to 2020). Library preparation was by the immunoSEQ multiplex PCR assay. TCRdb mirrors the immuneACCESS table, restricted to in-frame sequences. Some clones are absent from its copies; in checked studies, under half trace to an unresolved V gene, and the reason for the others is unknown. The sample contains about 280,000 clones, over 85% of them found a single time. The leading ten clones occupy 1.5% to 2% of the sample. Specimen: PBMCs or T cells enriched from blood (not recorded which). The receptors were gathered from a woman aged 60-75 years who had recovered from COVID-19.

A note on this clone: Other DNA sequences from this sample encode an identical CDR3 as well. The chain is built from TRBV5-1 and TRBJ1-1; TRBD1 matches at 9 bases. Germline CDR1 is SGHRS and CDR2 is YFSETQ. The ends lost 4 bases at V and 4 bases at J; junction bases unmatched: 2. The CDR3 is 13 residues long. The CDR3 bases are TGCGCCAGCAGCCCGGGACAGGGCACTGAAGCTTTCTTT. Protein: CASSPGQGTEAFF.

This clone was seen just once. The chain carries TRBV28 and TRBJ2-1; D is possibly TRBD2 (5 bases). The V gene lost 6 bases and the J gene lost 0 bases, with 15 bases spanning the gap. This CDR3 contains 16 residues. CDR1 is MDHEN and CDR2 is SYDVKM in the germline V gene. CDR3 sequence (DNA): TGTGCCAGCAGCGCGGCGCGGGCAAGCTCCTACAATGAGCAGTTCTTC. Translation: CASSAARASSYNEQFF.

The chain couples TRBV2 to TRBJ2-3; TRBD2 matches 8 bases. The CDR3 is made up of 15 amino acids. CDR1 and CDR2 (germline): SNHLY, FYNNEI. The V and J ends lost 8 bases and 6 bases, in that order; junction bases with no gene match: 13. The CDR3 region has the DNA TGTGCCAGCGGAGGCGGACTTAGCGGGGTCGATACGCAGTATTTT. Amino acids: CASGGGLSGVDTQYF.

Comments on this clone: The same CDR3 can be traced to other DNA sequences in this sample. Here the CDR3 DNA reads TGCGCCAGCAGCTTACAGGGGGCAGACTCACCCCTCCACTTT. It translates to CASSLQGADSPLHF. The chain links TRBV5-1 to TRBJ1-6, with 9 bases that match TRBD1. V trimming: 2 bases; J trimming: 10 bases; junction bases outside the gene matches: 4. The CDR3 length is 14 residues. Germline V lookup: CDR1 SGHRS, CDR2 YFSETQ.

The CDR3 sequence is CASRFSGGSYEQYF. The CDR3 DNA follows: TGTGCCAGCAGATTCAGCGGGGGCTCCTACGAGCAGTACTTC. The chain combines TRBV28 with TRBJ2-7, with TRBD2 identical over 8 bases. The CDR3 spans 14 residues. V gave up 6 bases and J gave up 0 bases; unmatched junction bases: 4. Germline V gene data show CDR1 as MDHEN and CDR2 as SYDVKM.

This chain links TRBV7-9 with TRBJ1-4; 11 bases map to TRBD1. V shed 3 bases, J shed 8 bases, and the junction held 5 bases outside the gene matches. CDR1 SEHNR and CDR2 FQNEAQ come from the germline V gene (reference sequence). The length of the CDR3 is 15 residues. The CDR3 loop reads CASSLGTGGGEKLFF. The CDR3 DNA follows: TGTGCCAGCAGCTTGGGGACAGGGGGAGGGGAAAAACTGTTTTTT.

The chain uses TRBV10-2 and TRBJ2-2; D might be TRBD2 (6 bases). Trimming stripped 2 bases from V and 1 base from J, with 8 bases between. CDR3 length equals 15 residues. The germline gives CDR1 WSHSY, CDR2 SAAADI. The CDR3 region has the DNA TGCGCCAGCAGTGAGATGGGACTGAACACCGGGGAGCTGTTTTTT. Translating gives CASSEMGLNTGELFF.

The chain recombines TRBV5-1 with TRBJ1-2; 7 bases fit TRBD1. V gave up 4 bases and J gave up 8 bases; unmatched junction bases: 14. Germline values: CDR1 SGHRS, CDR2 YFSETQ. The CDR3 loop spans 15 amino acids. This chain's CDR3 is CASSPAGTLQGGYTF. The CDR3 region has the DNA TGCGCCAGCAGCCCAGCCGGGACCCTACAGGGGGGCTACACCTTC.

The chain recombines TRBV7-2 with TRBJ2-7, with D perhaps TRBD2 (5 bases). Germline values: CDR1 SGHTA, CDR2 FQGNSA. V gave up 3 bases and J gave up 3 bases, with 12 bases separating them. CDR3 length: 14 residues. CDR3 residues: CASSFTGIDYEQYF. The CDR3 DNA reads TGTGCCAGCAGCTTTACGGGGATTGACTACGAGCAGTACTTC.

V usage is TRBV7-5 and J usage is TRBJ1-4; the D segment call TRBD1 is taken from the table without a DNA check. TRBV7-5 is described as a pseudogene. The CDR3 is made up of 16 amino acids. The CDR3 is CARSVPPTGHNEKLFF. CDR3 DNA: TGTGCCAGAAGCGTACCCCCCACAGGGCATAATGAAAAACTGTTTTTT.

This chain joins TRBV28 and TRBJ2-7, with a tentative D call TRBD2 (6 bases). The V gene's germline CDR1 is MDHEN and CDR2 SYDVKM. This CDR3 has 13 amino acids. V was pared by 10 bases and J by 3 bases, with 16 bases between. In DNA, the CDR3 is TGTGCCACCCTCCCGGGACTGAGCTACGAGCAGTACTTC. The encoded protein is CATLPGLSYEQYF.

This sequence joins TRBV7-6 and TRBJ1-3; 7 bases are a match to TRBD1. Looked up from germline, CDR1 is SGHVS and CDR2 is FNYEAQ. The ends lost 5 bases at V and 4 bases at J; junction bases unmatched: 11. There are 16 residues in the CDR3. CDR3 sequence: CASSPYPDRTGNTIYF. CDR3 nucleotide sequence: TGTGCCAGCAGCCCTTACCCGGACAGGACAGGAAACACCATATATTTT.

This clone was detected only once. The CDR3 sequence: CASRPEGDSPLHF. Here the CDR3 DNA reads TGCGCCAGCAGGCCCGAAGGGGATTCACCCCTCCACTTT. This sequence joins TRBV5-1 and TRBJ1-6, with D perhaps TRBD1 (5 bases). This CDR3 is 13 amino acids long. Germline V CDR1 and CDR2: SGHRS, YFSETQ. V dropped 5 bases and J dropped 8 bases, with 11 bases sitting between them.

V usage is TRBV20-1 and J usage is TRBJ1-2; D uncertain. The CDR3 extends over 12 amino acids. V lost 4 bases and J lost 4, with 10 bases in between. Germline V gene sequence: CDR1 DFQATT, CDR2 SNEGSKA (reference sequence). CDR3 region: CSAIEQVYGYTF. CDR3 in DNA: TGCAGTGCTATTGAACAAGTCTATGGCTACACCTTC.

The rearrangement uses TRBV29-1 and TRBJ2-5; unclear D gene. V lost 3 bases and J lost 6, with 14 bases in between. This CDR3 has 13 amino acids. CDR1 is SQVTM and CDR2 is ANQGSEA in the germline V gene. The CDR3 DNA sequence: TGCAGCGTTGATACCTCCCAAACTAAGACCCAGTACTTC. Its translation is CSVDTSQTKTQYF.

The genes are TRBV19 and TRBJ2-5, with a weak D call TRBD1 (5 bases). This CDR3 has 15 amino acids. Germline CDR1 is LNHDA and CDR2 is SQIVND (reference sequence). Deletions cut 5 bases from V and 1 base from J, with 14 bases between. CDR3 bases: TGTGCCAGTAGTTGGGCAGGGTACAGCCAAGAGACCCAGTACTTC. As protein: CASSWAGYSQETQYF.

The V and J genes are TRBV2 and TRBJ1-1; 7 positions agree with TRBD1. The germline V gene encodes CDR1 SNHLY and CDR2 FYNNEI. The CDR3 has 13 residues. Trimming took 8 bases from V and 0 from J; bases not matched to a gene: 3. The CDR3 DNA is TGTGCCAGCGTACAGGGGTTGAACACTGAAGCTTTCTTT. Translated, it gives CASVQGLNTEAFF.

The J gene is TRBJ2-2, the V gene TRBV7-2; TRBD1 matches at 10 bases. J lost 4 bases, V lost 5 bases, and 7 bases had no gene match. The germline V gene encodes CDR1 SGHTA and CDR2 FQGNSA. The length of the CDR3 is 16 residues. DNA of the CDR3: TGTGCCAGCAGCGGATTGACAGGGGGCTTCACCGGGGAGCTGTTTTTT. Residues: CASSGLTGGFTGELFF.

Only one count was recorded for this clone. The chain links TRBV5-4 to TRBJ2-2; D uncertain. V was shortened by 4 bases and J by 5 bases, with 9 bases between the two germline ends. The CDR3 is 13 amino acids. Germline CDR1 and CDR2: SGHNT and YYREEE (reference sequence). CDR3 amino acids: CASSLEATGELFF. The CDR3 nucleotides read TGTGCCAGCAGCCTTGAGGCGACCGGGGAGCTGTTTTTT.

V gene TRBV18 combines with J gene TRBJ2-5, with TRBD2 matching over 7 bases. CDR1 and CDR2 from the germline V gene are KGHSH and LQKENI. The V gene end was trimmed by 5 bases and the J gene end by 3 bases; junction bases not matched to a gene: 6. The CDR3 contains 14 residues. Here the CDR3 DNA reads TGTGCCAGCTCAGATACTAGCGTAGAAGAGACCCAGTACTTC. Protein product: CASSDTSVEETQYF.

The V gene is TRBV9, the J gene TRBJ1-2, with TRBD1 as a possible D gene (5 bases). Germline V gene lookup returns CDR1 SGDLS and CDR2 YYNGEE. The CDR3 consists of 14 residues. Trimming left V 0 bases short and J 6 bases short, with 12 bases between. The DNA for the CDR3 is TGTGCCAGCAGCGTAGGGGGGGGACCGAATGGCTACACCTTC. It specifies CASSVGGGPNGYTF.

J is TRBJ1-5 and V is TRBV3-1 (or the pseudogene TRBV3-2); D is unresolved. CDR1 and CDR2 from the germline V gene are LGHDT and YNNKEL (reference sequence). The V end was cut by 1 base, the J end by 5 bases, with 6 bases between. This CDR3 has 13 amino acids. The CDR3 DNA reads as TGTGCCAGCAGCCAAGTATCGGATCAGCCCCAGCATTTT. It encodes CASSQVSDQPQHF.

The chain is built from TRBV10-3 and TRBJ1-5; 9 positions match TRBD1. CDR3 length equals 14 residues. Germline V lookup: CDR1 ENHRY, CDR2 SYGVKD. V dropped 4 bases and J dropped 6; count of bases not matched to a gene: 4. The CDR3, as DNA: TGTGCCATCAGTGGATCGGACAGGGGTCAGCCCCAGCATTTT. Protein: CAISGSDRGQPQHF.

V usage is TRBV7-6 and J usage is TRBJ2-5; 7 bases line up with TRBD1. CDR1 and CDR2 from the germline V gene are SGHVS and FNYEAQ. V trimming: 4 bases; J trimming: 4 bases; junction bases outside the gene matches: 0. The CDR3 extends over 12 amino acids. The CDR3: CASSSGGETQYF. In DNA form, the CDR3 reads TGTGCCAGCAGCTCAGGGGGAGAGACCCAGTACTTC.

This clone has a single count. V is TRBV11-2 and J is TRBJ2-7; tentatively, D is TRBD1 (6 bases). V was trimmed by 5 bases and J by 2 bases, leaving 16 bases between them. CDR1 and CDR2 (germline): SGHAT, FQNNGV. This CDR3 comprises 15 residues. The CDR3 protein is CASSTSGAAAYEQYF. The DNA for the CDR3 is TGTGCCAGCAGCACTTCAGGGGCCGCTGCCTACGAGCAGTACTTC.

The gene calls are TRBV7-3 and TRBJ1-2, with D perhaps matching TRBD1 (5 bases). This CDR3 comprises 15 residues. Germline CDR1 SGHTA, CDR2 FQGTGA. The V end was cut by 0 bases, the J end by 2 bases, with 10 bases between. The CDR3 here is CASSLTGEGNYGYTF. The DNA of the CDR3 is TGTGCCAGCAGCTTAACGGGGGAGGGAAACTATGGCTACACCTTC.